The clone carrying this T cell receptor (beta chain) turned up a few times. Its antigen is currently unknown. These data originate in a study of response to subunit inactivated influenza vaccine. Study-wide findings and caveats: The authors suggested that few new T cells are recruited per seasonal influenza vaccination.

TCRdb re-analysed the RT-PCR reads in MiXCR, keeping a single row per CDR3 protein. The data hold 300,000 to 350,000 distinct CDR3 sequences, with around 22% observed a single time. The sequence was obtained from a man aged 50 to 75 who received an inactivated influenza vaccine. The sample in question was PBMCs from blood, obtained about 19 months after vaccination.

The CDR3: CASSPARGNQPQHF. DNA of the CDR3: TGTGCCAGCTCACCGGCGAGAGGCAATCAGCCCCAGCATTTT. The chain links TRBV18 to TRBJ1-5; D not resolved. Trimming cost V 3 bases and J 2 bases, with 8 bases left between them. The CDR3 has 14 residues. Germline assignment: CDR1 KGHSH and CDR2 LQKENI. Full variable domain (missing parts from reference TRBV18 and TRBJ1-5): NAGVMQNPRHLVRRRGQEARLRCSPMKGHSHVYWYRQLPEEGLKFMVYLQKENIIDESGMPKERFSAEFPKEGPSILRIQQVVRGDSAAYFCASSPARGNQPQHFGDGTRLSIL.